Following are 31 T cell receptor beta chains from one sample sequenced in a study of T-cell memory formation after mild COVID-19. TCRdb passed the 5' RACE reads through MiXCR, listing each CDR3 protein once. Among over 300,000 distinct CDR3 sequences listed, 20% to 25% were seen once. The sample comprised PBMCs or a T cell subset sorted from them (not recorded which). These receptors originate from a man aged 18 to 29 who had mild COVID-19 (a few samples of this study predate the infection). Cell type and time point are not known.

This clonotype was counted only a few times. This chain uses TRBV11-2 with TRBJ1-6; possibly TRBD1 for D (5 bases). The CDR3 loop spans 16 amino acids. CDR1 SGHAT and CDR2 FQNNGV come from the germline V gene. The V end was cut by 1 base, the J end by 9 bases, with 16 bases between. CDR3 in amino acids: CASSLATGGLGSPLHF. The CDR3, as DNA: TGTGCCAGCAGCTTAGCGACCGGGGGATTAGGTTCACCCCTCCACTTT.

Note on this clonotype: One junction end does not reproduce the germline sequence, and a read error may be involved. This chain links TRBV15 with TRBJ2-1, with a possible D match to TRBD2 (5 bases). The CDR3 is 13 residues long. In germline, CDR1 is LNHNV, CDR2 YYDKDF (reference sequence). CDR3 region: CSTNPGTYNEQFF. The CDR3 bases are TGTTCCACCAACCCCGGGACCTACAATGAGCAGTTCTTC.

The V call is TRBV2, the J call TRBJ2-7, with TRBD1 as a possible D gene (6 bases). The CDR3 contains 14 residues. V was clipped by 3 bases and J by 6 bases, with 15 bases between them. Germline values: CDR1 SNHLY, CDR2 FYNNEI. This chain's CDR3 is CASSEDSLPPEQYF. As DNA, the CDR3 is TGTGCCAGCAGTGAGGACAGTCTCCCGCCCGAGCAGTACTTC.

This sequence joins TRBV7-2 and TRBJ2-3, with TRBD2 identical over 10 bases. CDR3 size: 17 residues. With 0 bases clipped from V and 5 bases from J, the junction kept 8 bases outside the gene matches. Per germline, CDR1 SGHTA and CDR2 FQGNSA. The CDR3 sequence: CASSLASASGGGDTQYF. For the CDR3, the DNA is TGTGCCAGCAGCTTAGCGTCGGCTAGCGGGGGAGGAGATACGCAGTATTTT.

This clonotype was seen repeatedly, ten times or more. The CDR3 nucleotides are TGTGCCACTCGCGAAACCGGGACAGGGGGCGCTGAGGCCGGTTACGAGCAGTACTTC. This sequence encodes CATRETGTGGAEAGYEQYF. The rearrangement uses TRBV24-1 and TRBJ2-7, with TRBD1 matching over 12 bases. The ends lost 10 bases at V and 4 bases at J; junction bases unmatched: 22. The CDR3 has 19 amino acids. The germline gives CDR1 KGHDR, CDR2 SFDVKD.

The V gene is TRBV5-1, the J gene TRBJ2-3; 13 nucleotides agree with TRBD2. The V gene's germline CDR1 is SGHRS and CDR2 YFSETQ. The CDR3 consists of 16 residues. V shed 4 bases, J shed 5 bases, and the junction held 7 bases outside the gene matches. CDR3 bases: TGCGCCAGCAGCACCGGACTAGCGGGGGTTAAAGATACGCAGTATTTT. This codes for CASSTGLAGVKDTQYF.

This clonotype occurred a few times. V and J are TRBV6-5 and TRBJ1-2; D remains unclear. This CDR3 spans 13 amino acids. The germline V and J ends were trimmed by 6 bases and 2 bases, with 10 bases remaining between them. Germline V gene lookup returns CDR1 MNHEY and CDR2 SVGAGI. The CDR3 here is CASRRGRNYGYTF. In nucleotides, the CDR3 is TGTGCCAGCAGACGCGGACGGAACTATGGCTACACCTTC.

The chain employs TRBV5-1 and TRBJ2-6, with 8 bases fitting TRBD1. The CDR3 has 17 residues. Germline CDR1 SGHRS, CDR2 YFSETQ. V lost 5 bases, J lost 3 bases, and 10 bases stayed unmatched. The DNA of the CDR3 is TGCGCCAGCAGTACCGGGACAGGTCTCCGTGGGGCCAACGTCCTGACTTTC. Its translation is CASSTGTGLRGANVLTF.

This clonotype was detected a few times. The CDR3 coding sequence is TGCGCCAGCAGCCCCGGGGGACTAGCCTACAATGAGCAGTTCTTC. This translates into CASSPGGLAYNEQFF. The chain recombines TRBV5-1 with TRBJ2-1, with 8 bases lining up with TRBD2. This CDR3 comprises 15 residues. Looked up from germline, CDR1 is SGHRS and CDR2 is YFSETQ. The trim removed 4 bases at V and 2 bases at J, leaving 5 bases unmatched. The full variable domain, rest sourced from reference TRBV5-1 and TRBJ2-1, is KAGVTQTPRYLIKTRGQQVTLSCSPISGHRSVSWYQQTPGQGLQFLFEYFSETQRNKGNFPGRFSGRQFSNSRSEMNVSTLELGDSALYLCASSPGGLAYNEQFFGPGTRLTVL.

The rearrangement links TRBV4-1 to TRBJ2-2; TRBD2 matches 7 bases. The V gene end was trimmed by 0 bases and the J gene end by 6 bases; junction bases not matched to a gene: 7. Germline V gene data show CDR1 as MGHRA and CDR2 as YSYEKL. CDR3 length: 16 residues. The CDR3 reads CASSQDFRGVPGELFF. The CDR3 bases are TGCGCCAGCAGCCAAGATTTTCGGGGGGTGCCCGGGGAGCTGTTTTTT.

The chain uses TRBV5-6 and TRBJ1-2, with TRBD1 matching 7 bases. After removal of 1 base from V and 8 bases from J, the junction contained 11 bases not matched to a gene. CDR3 size: 15 residues. Germline-derived CDR1 and CDR2 are SGHDT and YYEEEE. CDR3 sequence reads: CASSLNTGRGRGYTF. CDR3 nucleotides: TGTGCCAGCAGCTTGAACACTGGCAGGGGGAGGGGCTACACCTTC.

The J gene is TRBJ2-2, the V gene TRBV9; tentatively, D is TRBD1 or TRBD2 (6 bases each). Germline CDR1 and CDR2: SGDLS and YYNGEE. V was pared by 0 bases and J by 1 base, with 10 bases between. The CDR3 totals 16 residues. The CDR3 region has the DNA TGTGCCAGCAGCGTAGGAGGGGGGCTGAACACCGGGGAGCTGTTTTTT. It codes for CASSVGGGLNTGELFF.

This clonotype was observed a handful of times. The V gene is TRBV7-3, the J gene TRBJ1-1; TRBD1 matches 10 bases. Looked up from germline, CDR1 is SGHTA and CDR2 is FQGTGA. V shed 5 bases and J 8 bases; nucleotides not matched to a gene: 5. CDR3 length equals 13 residues. The CDR3 reads CASSRGTGEEAFF. The CDR3 DNA sequence: TGTGCCAGCAGCCGTGGGACAGGGGAAGAAGCTTTCTTT.

This chain joins TRBV7-2 and TRBJ2-1; 13 bases map to TRBD2. The CDR3 loop spans 15 amino acids. Germline CDR1 SGHTA, CDR2 FQGNSA. The trim removed 5 bases at V and 5 bases at J, leaving 3 bases unmatched. CDR3 residues: CASSPTSGGHNEQFF. CDR3 DNA: TGTGCCAGCAGCCCGACTAGCGGGGGGCACAATGAGCAGTTCTTC. Full variable domain (rest looked up from reference TRBV7-2 and TRBJ2-1): GAGVSQSPSNKVTEKGKDVELRCDPISGHTALYWYRQSLGQGLEFLIYFQGNSAPDKSGLPSDRFSAERTGGSVSTLTIQRTQQEDSAVYLCASSPTSGGHNEQFFGPGTRLTVL.

The table lists this clonotype with a few counts. This rearrangement joins TRBV6-2 or TRBV6-3 to TRBJ2-7, with a possible D match to TRBD2 (6 bases). V was shortened by 2 bases and J by 2 bases, with 13 bases between the two germline ends. Looked up from germline, CDR1 is MNHEY and CDR2 is SVGEGT. The CDR3 is 15 residues long. The CDR3 protein is CASSYGYPGAYEQYV. For the CDR3, the DNA is TGTGCCAGCAGTTACGGATACCCGGGAGCCTACGAGCAGTACGTC.

In its sample, this clonotype was seen a few times. The J gene is TRBJ1-1, the V gene TRBV7-9; weak D call: TRBD1 (6 bases). V lost 8 bases and J lost 6, with 16 bases in between. Germline assignment: CDR1 SEHNR and CDR2 FQNEAQ (reference sequence). The CDR3 sequence is 13 residues long. The CDR3 loop reads CASGRQVTPEAFF. CDR3 nucleotides: TGTGCCAGCGGACGACAGGTGACACCTGAAGCTTTCTTT.

This chain uses TRBV29-1 with TRBJ1-1; D is ambiguous. V shed 7 bases and J shed 1 base, with 13 bases lying between them. The CDR3 has 13 residues. The germline V gene encodes CDR1 SQVTM and CDR2 ANQGSEA. CDR3 loop: CSAERWENTEAFF. The CDR3 nucleotides are TGCAGCGCCGAGAGGTGGGAGAACACTGAAGCTTTCTTT.

This clonotype showed up many times. The chain is built from TRBV7-2 and TRBJ2-1; tentatively, D is TRBD1 (5 bases). In germline, CDR1 is SGHTA, CDR2 FQGNSA. V dropped 1 base and J dropped 5 bases, with 9 bases sitting between them. This CDR3 has 14 amino acids. CDR3 in amino acids: CASSLVGADNEQFF. Here the CDR3 DNA reads TGTGCCAGCAGCTTAGTTGGGGCGGACAATGAGCAGTTCTTC.

The gene calls are TRBV29-1 and TRBJ2-3, with 7 bases matching TRBD1. Germline V gives CDR1 SQVTM, CDR2 ANQGSEA. There are 14 residues in the CDR3. V lost 4 bases to trimming and J lost 0 bases; unmatched junction nucleotides: 4. The CDR3 is CSVGQGGSTDTQYF. The CDR3 DNA sequence: TGCAGCGTTGGACAGGGTGGAAGCACAGATACGCAGTATTTT.

This chain uses TRBV5-1 with TRBJ2-5, with D maybe TRBD2 (6 bases). Germline V lookup: CDR1 SGHRS, CDR2 YFSETQ. Trimming took off 6 bases at V and 3 bases at J, with 15 bases between the two ends. The CDR3 totals 14 residues. The CDR3 region has the DNA TGCGCCAGCACCCCTCAAGCGGGCAAAGAGACCCAGTACTTC. It specifies CASTPQAGKETQYF.

J is TRBJ1-2 and V is TRBV12-3 or TRBV12-4; D may be TRBD1 (5 bases). The V end lost 4 bases, the J end lost 11 bases, and 14 bases lay between the germline ends. The CDR3 has 12 amino acids. This chain's CDR3 is CASSSRVLIYTF. The CDR3 DNA is TGTGCCAGCAGTTCCAGGGTCCTTATTTACACCTTC.

This clonotype was picked up a small number of times. V and J are TRBV7-2 and TRBJ2-7; 14 positions agree with TRBD2. CDR1 SGHTA and CDR2 FQGNSA come from the germline V gene. V dropped 3 bases and J dropped 4; count of bases not matched to a gene: 5. The CDR3 totals 16 residues. CDR3 coding DNA: TGTGCCAGCAGCTTTGGACTAGCGGGGGGTGGATACGAGCAGTACTTC. Protein sequence: CASSFGLAGGGYEQYF.

The V call is TRBV7-2, the J call TRBJ1-2, with D perhaps TRBD1 (6 bases). In germline, CDR1 is SGHTA, CDR2 FQGNSA. The CDR3 consists of 16 residues. V was pared by 5 bases and J by 2 bases, with 18 bases between. The CDR3 loop is CASSTTPGDPNYGYTF. CDR3 sequence (DNA): TGTGCCAGCAGCACCACCCCAGGGGACCCCAACTATGGCTACACCTTC.

This clonotype has a count of ten or more. The chain combines TRBV3-1 with TRBJ1-5; possibly TRBD1 for D (5 bases). V lost 0 bases to trimming and J lost 3 bases, with 9 bases between them. The germline V gene has CDR1 LGHDT and CDR2 YNNKEL (reference sequence). This CDR3 region has 15 residues. The CDR3 protein is CASSQDTGLNQPQHF. CDR3 nucleotide sequence: TGTGCCAGCAGCCAAGACACAGGTCTCAATCAGCCCCAGCATTTT. The full variable domain, in which reference TRBV3-1 and TRBJ1-5 provide the parts outside the CDR3, is DTAVSQTPKYLVTQMGNDKSIKCEQNLGHDTMYWYKQDSKKFLKIMFSYNNKELIINETVPNRFSPKSPDKAHLNLHINSLELGDSAVYFCASSQDTGLNQPQHFGDGTRLSIL.

This clonotype appeared a few times. The V gene is TRBV6-6, the J gene TRBJ2-1; no reliable D call. This CDR3 has 12 amino acids. Germline values: CDR1 MNHNY, CDR2 SVGAGI (reference sequence). Trimming took 8 bases from V and 7 from J, leaving 12 bases between them. The CDR3 loop reads CASDPSGNEQFF. As DNA, the CDR3 is TGTGCCAGCGACCCCTCCGGGAATGAGCAGTTCTTC.

Note on this clonotype: Mismatch with germline at one junction end may stem from a read error. V is TRBV5-1 and J is TRBJ1-1; 12 nucleotides match TRBD1. This CDR3 comprises 15 residues. Germline V gives CDR1 SGHRS, CDR2 YFSETQ. The CDR3 region has the DNA TGCGCCAGCAGGTCCGGGACAGGGGGCCTATCTGAAGTTTTCTTT. This encodes CASRSGTGGLSEVFF.

A single count supports this clonotype. The J gene is TRBJ1-2, the V gene TRBV10-3; D perhaps matches TRBD1 (6 bases). V shed 8 bases and J shed 0 bases, with 7 bases lying between them. The CDR3 is 12 residues long. CDR1 is ENHRY and CDR2 is SYGVKD in the germline V gene. The CDR3 protein is CAIGQTNYGYTF. Here the CDR3 DNA reads TGTGCCATCGGACAGACTAACTATGGCTACACCTTC.

The V gene is TRBV7-2, the J gene TRBJ2-5; possible D gene TRBD1, 6 bases. V was clipped by 3 bases and J by 4 bases, with 15 bases between them. The CDR3 totals 15 residues. CDR1 is SGHTA, CDR2 FQGNSA, per germline. CDR3 in amino acids: CASSLGAQRPETQYF. The CDR3 nucleotides are TGTGCCAGCAGCTTGGGGGCGCAAAGGCCAGAGACCCAGTACTTC.

The chain uses TRBV7-2 and TRBJ1-5; 9 nucleotides align to TRBD1. With V trimmed by 4 bases and J by 8 bases, 6 bases remained unmatched. Germline-derived CDR1 and CDR2 are SGHTA and FQGNSA. The CDR3 has 14 amino acids. The CDR3 loop is CASSSDRGREPQHF. The DNA for the CDR3 is TGTGCCAGCAGCTCGGACAGGGGCCGGGAGCCCCAGCATTTT.

The chain combines TRBV4-3 with TRBJ1-1, with no clear D. Germline CDR1 LGHNA, CDR2 YSLEER. The length of the CDR3 is 14 residues. Trimming removed 0 bases from V and 6 bases from J, with 11 bases in between. The CDR3 protein is CASSQDWSAAEAFF. DNA of the CDR3: TGCGCCAGCAGCCAAGATTGGTCTGCGGCTGAAGCTTTCTTT.

The rearrangement joins TRBV12-3 or TRBV12-4 to TRBJ1-2; no reliable D call. CDR3 length: 13 amino acids. Trimming removed 3 bases at V and 4 bases at J, with 9 bases between. This CDR3 reads CASSLARSYGYTF. DNA for the CDR3: TGTGCCAGCAGTTTGGCCAGGAGCTATGGCTACACCTTC.